This is a list of T cell receptor delta chains from one sample in a study of TRDV2 sequences in healthy donors. TCRdb repeated clone calling on the PCR reads with CATT. The table lists a few thousand delta-chain clones, about 60% of them singletons, with 13% to 15% in the top ten. Material for sequencing was Vd2+ gamma-delta T cells from blood. These receptors all come from a human donor in good health. CDR3s include the opening cysteine and the closing phenylalanine or tryptophan. Each record gives: V gene, D gene, J gene, clone size, CDR3 DNA, CDR3 protein. The D gene is left open where the match is weak. Expanded clones get a size class; other rows say once, few or many, or leave the size out.

v_call: TRDV2; d_call: TRDD3; j_call: TRDJ1; clone_size: .; cdr3_nt: TGTGCCTGTGACCGACTGGGGGATACTGCTAAACTCATCTTT; cdr3_aa: CACDRLGDTAKLIF
v_call: TRDV2; d_call: .; j_call: TRDJ1; clone_size: .; cdr3_nt: TGTGCCTGTGACACCGTGGGGACCCACCTCAGCGGCGATAAACTCATCTTT; cdr3_aa: CACDTVGTHLSGDKLIF
v_call: TRDV2; d_call: .; j_call: TRDJ1; clone_size: once; cdr3_nt: TGTGCCTGTGACACCTGGGGAAACACCGATAAACTCATCTTT; cdr3_aa: CACDTWGNTDKLIF
v_call: TRDV2; d_call: .; j_call: TRDJ1; clone_size: .; cdr3_nt: TGTGCCTGTGACACCGAGGGGTTCCCAGGGGGTACCGATAAACTCATCTTT; cdr3_aa: CACDTEGFPGGTDKLIF
v_call: TRDV2; d_call: .; j_call: TRDJ1; clone_size: few; cdr3_nt: TGTGCCTGTGACGAACTGTTCGGAGGCGATAAACTCATCTTT; cdr3_aa: CACDELFGGDKLIF
v_call: TRDV2; d_call: TRDD3; j_call: TRDJ3; clone_size: .; cdr3_nt: TGTGCCTGTGACACCGTAACTGGGGACTCCTGGGACACCCGACAGATGTTTTTC; cdr3_aa: CACDTVTGDSWDTRQMFF
v_call: TRDV2; d_call: .; j_call: TRDJ1; clone_size: .; cdr3_nt: TGTGCCTGTGACAACGTACTGCAGAGTAATTACAAAATATACACCGATAAACTCATCTTT; cdr3_aa: CACDNVLQSNYKIYTDKLIF
v_call: TRDV2; d_call: TRDD3; j_call: TRDJ1; clone_size: .; cdr3_nt: TGTGCCTGTGACGGTCTGGATGGGGGATTTAACACCGATAAACTCATCTTT; cdr3_aa: CACDGLDGGFNTDKLIF
v_call: TRDV2; d_call: .; j_call: TRDJ1; clone_size: .; cdr3_nt: TGTGCCTGTGACCCCTTAGATGGGGTGATTACCGATAAACTCATCTTT; cdr3_aa: CACDPLDGVITDKLIF
v_call: TRDV2; d_call: TRDD3; j_call: TRDJ1; clone_size: .; cdr3_nt: TGTGCCTGTGACACGATTCCTACTGGGGGATACGCCTCCGATAAACTCATCTTT; cdr3_aa: CACDTIPTGGYASDKLIF
v_call: TRDV2; d_call: TRDD3; j_call: TRDJ1; clone_size: .; cdr3_nt: TGTGCCTGTGAGAGACTGGGGACCGAGCCGTACACCGATAAACTCATCTTT; cdr3_aa: CACERLGTEPYTDKLIF
v_call: TRDV2; d_call: TRDD3; j_call: TRDJ1; clone_size: once; cdr3_nt: TGTGCCTGTGACACTATGTCTACTGGGGGTAACGGTCCTAGAGTGACCGATAAACTCATCTTT; cdr3_aa: CACDTMSTGGNGPRVTDKLIF
v_call: TRDV2; d_call: .; j_call: TRDJ1; clone_size: .; cdr3_nt: TGTGCCTGTGACTCTCTCCTGGGTGATACCGATAAACTCATCTTT; cdr3_aa: CACDSLLGDTDKLIF
v_call: TRDV2; d_call: TRDD2; j_call: TRDJ1; clone_size: .; cdr3_nt: TGTGCCTGTGACACGATCCTTCCTACCGATACTGGGGACTACACCGATAAACTCATCTTT; cdr3_aa: CACDTILPTDTGDYTDKLIF
v_call: TRDV2; d_call: TRDD3; j_call: TRDJ1; clone_size: once; cdr3_nt: TGTGCCTGTGACACCCTGGCTGGGGGACCAACAGATAAACTCATCTTT; cdr3_aa: CACDTLAGGPTDKLIF
v_call: TRDV2; d_call: TRDD3; j_call: TRDJ1; clone_size: few; cdr3_nt: TGTGCCTGTGACGCCGTTCAGATAGAAAGCCTACGAGGATCACTGGGGGATATTTCAAAACTCATCTTT; cdr3_aa: CACDAVQIESLRGSLGDISKLIF
v_call: TRDV2; d_call: TRDD3; j_call: TRDJ1; clone_size: .; cdr3_nt: TGTGCCTGTGACTCCGCAGGAGGGTACCCGTCCGGTACTGGGGGATACACCGATAAACTCATCTTT; cdr3_aa: CACDSAGGYPSGTGGYTDKLIF
v_call: TRDV2; d_call: .; j_call: TRDJ1; clone_size: .; cdr3_nt: TGTGCCTGTGACCCACTCTGGCCTTCCTACCCGGGGGATACAGGCGATAAACTCATCTTT; cdr3_aa: CACDPLWPSYPGDTGDKLIF
v_call: TRDV2; d_call: TRDD3; j_call: TRDJ1; clone_size: .; cdr3_nt: TGTGCCTGTGACATCCTAGGGGATAGGATCGGAACCGATAAACTCATCTTT; cdr3_aa: CACDILGDRIGTDKLIF
v_call: TRDV2; d_call: TRDD3; j_call: TRDJ1; clone_size: once; cdr3_nt: TGTGCCTGTGACACCGTTGGCGGGGGATACGTGGATAAACTCATCTTT; cdr3_aa: CACDTVGGGYVDKLIF
v_call: TRDV2; d_call: TRDD3; j_call: TRDJ1; clone_size: .; cdr3_nt: TGTGCCTGTGACTCTTTACTGGGGGATACAGGGCGACAAACGCCCACCGATAAACTCATCTTT; cdr3_aa: CACDSLLGDTGRQTPTDKLIF
v_call: TRDV2; d_call: .; j_call: TRDJ3; clone_size: .; cdr3_nt: TGTGCCTGTGACACCGCGGGTCCAAGCTCCTGGGACACCCGACAGATGTTTTTC; cdr3_aa: CACDTAGPSSWDTRQMFF
v_call: TRDV2; d_call: TRDD3; j_call: TRDJ1; clone_size: .; cdr3_nt: TGTGCCTGTGACACCGTGGGGGAGATAGAAGACAGGAAACCCGATAAACTCATCTTT; cdr3_aa: CACDTVGEIEDRKPDKLIF
v_call: TRDV2; d_call: TRDD3; j_call: TRDJ1; clone_size: few; cdr3_nt: TGTGCCTGTGAAGAGGTTCGCCTTCCTACGTCGACTGGGGGATACCGGGGCGATAAACTCATCTTT; cdr3_aa: CACEEVRLPTSTGGYRGDKLIF
v_call: TRDV2; d_call: .; j_call: TRDJ1; clone_size: .; cdr3_nt: TGTGCCTGTGACTTAATGGGGGACACCGATAAACTCATCTTT; cdr3_aa: CACDLMGDTDKLIF
v_call: TRDV2; d_call: TRDD3; j_call: TRDJ1; clone_size: .; cdr3_nt: TGTGCCCGTGACACTCTATCCTTCCCTAAGCTGGGGGATACAGAGTACACCGATAAACTCATCTTT; cdr3_aa: CARDTLSFPKLGDTEYTDKLIF
v_call: TRDV2; d_call: .; j_call: TRDJ1; clone_size: .; cdr3_nt: TGTGCCTGTGCCACCGTATCCCGCGGCACCGATAAACTCATCTTT; cdr3_aa: CACATVSRGTDKLIF
v_call: TRDV2; d_call: .; j_call: TRDJ1; clone_size: .; cdr3_nt: TGTGCCTGTGACACCGTAGGACCTGACACCGATAAACTCATCTTT; cdr3_aa: CACDTVGPDTDKLIF
v_call: TRDV2; d_call: .; j_call: TRDJ3; clone_size: .; cdr3_nt: TGTGCCTGTGACACCGCCGGACCTAGCTCCTGGGACACCCGACAGATGTTTTTC; cdr3_aa: CACDTAGPSSWDTRQMFF
v_call: TRDV2; d_call: TRDD3; j_call: TRDJ1; clone_size: .; cdr3_nt: TGTGCCTGTGACACCGTGCCTACTGGGGGATACGATAACACCGATAAACTCATCTTT; cdr3_aa: CACDTVPTGGYDNTDKLIF
v_call: TRDV2; d_call: .; j_call: TRDJ1; clone_size: large; cdr3_nt: TGTGCCTGTGACACCGTGGGGTCCCCCACCGCGTACACCGATAAACTCATCTTT; cdr3_aa: CACDTVGSPTAYTDKLIF
v_call: TRDV2; d_call: TRDD3; j_call: TRDJ1; clone_size: few; cdr3_nt: TGTGCCTGTGACACCGTGGAGACTGGGGGCACTACCACCGATAAACTCATCTTT; cdr3_aa: CACDTVETGGTTTDKLIF
v_call: TRDV2; d_call: .; j_call: TRDJ1; clone_size: .; cdr3_nt: TGTGCCTGTGACGCCCTGCGACGGGGCCCGGACGATAAACTCATCTTT; cdr3_aa: CACDALRRGPDDKLIF
v_call: TRDV2; d_call: TRDD3; j_call: TRDJ1; clone_size: .; cdr3_nt: TGTGCCTGTGACGCCCTTTTGGGGGATACTATTATCTCCAACTCCACCGATAAACTCATCTTT; cdr3_aa: CACDALLGDTIISNSTDKLIF